This T cell receptor (beta chain) was sequenced for a study of T cell responses to AZD1222 COVID-19 vaccine. Findings and limits, study-wide: Targets within unmutated variant regions were reportedly found for nearly half of spike-specific TCRs. The donor group comprised mostly white British people and more females; the analysis possibly underestimated clonal diversity. Only six individuals given AZD1222 were seropositive at baseline.

Repertoires were generated with immunoSEQ multiplex PCR, while TCRdb's copy carries only in-frame clones and drops some. The sample includes about 88,000 clones, about 90% seen only once; the top ten take around 5.2%. The V gene lost 3 bases and the J gene lost 1 base, with 9 bases spanning the gap. The length of the CDR3 is 14 residues. Per the germline V gene, CDR1 is SEHNR and CDR2 is FQNEAQ (reference sequence). With respect to this clone: Its target is not known.

J is TRBJ2-5 and V is TRBV7-9; TRBD2 might be the D (7 bases). This sequence originates from an adult in good health. This specimen was peripheral blood, taken on day 0 of MenACWY control vaccination. The CDR3 loop reads CASSFGGAQETQYF. The CDR3 bases are TGTGCCAGCAGCTTTGGGGGGGCCCAAGAGACCCAGTACTTC.